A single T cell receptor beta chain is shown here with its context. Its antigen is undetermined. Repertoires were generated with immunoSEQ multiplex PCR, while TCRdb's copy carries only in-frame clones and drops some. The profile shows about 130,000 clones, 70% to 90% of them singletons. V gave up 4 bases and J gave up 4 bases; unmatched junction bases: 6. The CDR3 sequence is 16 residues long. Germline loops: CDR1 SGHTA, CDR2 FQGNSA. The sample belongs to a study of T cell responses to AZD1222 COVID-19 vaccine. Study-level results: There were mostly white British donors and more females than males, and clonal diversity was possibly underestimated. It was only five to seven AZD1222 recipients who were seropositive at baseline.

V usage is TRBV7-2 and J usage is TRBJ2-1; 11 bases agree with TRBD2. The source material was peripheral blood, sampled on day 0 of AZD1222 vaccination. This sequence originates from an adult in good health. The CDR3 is CASSSSGTSGYNEQFF. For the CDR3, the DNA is TGTGCCAGCAGCTCCTCCGGGACTAGCGGTTACAATGAGCAGTTCTTC.